This TCR beta chain was captured in a study of human T cells and chemical hapten exposure. TCRdb called the RACE reads again in MiXCR, with one record for every CDR3 protein. Among around 300,000 distinct CDR3 sequences listed, approximately 7.5% were seen once. Time point of the sample: pre-sensitization, week 0. As for treatment: therapeutic diphenylcyclopropenone sensitization with weekly scalp DPC. The V and J ends lost 4 bases and 1 base respectively, with 13 bases between them. Germline V CDR1 and CDR2: MNHEY, SMNVEV (reference sequence). CDR3 length: 15 residues. V gene TRBV27 combines with J gene TRBJ1-1, with unresolved D. The source material was whole blood, sampled in connection with sensitization to the hapten diphenylcyclopropenone (DPC). The TCR comes from a man aged 18-30 years with alopecia areata. Some clones in this sample may be carry-over from other donors' samples. CDR3 region: CASSSYTLRNTEAFF. CDR3 DNA sequence: TGTGCCAGCAGTTCCTACACGTTGAGGAACACTGAAGCTTTCTTT.